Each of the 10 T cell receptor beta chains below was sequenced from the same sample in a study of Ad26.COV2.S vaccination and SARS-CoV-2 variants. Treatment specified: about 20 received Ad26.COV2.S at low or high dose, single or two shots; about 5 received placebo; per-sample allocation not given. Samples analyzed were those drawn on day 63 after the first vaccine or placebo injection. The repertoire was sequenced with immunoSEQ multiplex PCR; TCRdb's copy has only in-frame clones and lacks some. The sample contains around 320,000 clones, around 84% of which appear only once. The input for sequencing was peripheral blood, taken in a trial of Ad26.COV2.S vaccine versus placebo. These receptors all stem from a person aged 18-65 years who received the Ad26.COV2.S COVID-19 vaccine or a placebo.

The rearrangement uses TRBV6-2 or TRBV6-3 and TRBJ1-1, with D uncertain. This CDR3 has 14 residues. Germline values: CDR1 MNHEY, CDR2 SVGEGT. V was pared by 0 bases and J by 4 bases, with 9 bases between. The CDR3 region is CASSYSSRVTEAFF. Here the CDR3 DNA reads TGTGCCAGCAGTTACTCCTCCAGAGTCACTGAAGCTTTCTTT.

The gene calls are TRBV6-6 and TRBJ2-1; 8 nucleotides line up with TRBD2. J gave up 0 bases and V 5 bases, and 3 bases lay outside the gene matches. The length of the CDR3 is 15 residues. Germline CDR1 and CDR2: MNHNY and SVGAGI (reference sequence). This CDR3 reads CASSPGTSSYNEQFF. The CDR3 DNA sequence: TGTGCCAGCAGTCCCGGGACTAGCTCCTACAATGAGCAGTTCTTC.

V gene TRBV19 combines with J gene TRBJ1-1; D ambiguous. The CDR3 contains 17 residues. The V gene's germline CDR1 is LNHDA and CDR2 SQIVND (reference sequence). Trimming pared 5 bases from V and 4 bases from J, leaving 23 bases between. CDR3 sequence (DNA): TGTGCCAGTAGTTTAAGTTCGGCAGGAGCCTATGGCACTGAAGCTTTCTTT. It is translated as CASSLSSAGAYGTEAFF.

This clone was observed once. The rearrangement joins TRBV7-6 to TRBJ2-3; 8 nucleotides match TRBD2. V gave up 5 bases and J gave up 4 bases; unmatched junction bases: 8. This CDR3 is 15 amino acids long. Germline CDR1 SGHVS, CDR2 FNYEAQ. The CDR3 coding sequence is TGTGCCAGCAGCCCTAGACCGGGGGGGGCAGATACGCAGTATTTT. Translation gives CASSPRPGGADTQYF.

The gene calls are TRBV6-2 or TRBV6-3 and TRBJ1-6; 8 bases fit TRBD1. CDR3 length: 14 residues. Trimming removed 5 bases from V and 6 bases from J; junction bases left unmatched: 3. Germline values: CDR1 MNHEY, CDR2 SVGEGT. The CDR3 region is CASSGQGTNSPLHF. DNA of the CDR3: TGTGCCAGCAGTGGACAGGGAACTAATTCACCCCTCCACTTT.

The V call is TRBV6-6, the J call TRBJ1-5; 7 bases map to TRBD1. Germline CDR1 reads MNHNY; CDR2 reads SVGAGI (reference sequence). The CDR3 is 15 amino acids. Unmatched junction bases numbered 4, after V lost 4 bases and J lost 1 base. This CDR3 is CASSSLTGSNQPQHF. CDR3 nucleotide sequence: TGTGCCAGCAGTTCCTTGACAGGGAGCAATCAGCCCCAGCATTTT.

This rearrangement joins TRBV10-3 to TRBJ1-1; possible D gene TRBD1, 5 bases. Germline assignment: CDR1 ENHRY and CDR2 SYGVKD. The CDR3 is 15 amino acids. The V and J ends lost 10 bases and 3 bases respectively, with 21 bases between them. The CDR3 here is CASSPGPGKDTEAFF. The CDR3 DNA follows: TGTGCCAGCAGCCCGGGGCCTGGAAAGGACACTGAAGCTTTCTTT.

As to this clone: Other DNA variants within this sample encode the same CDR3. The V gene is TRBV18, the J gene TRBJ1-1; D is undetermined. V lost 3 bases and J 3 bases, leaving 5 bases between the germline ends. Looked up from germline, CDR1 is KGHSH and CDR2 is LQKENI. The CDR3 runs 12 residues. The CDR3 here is CASSPRDTEAFF. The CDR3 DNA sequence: TGTGCCAGCTCACCCCGGGACACTGAAGCTTTCTTT.

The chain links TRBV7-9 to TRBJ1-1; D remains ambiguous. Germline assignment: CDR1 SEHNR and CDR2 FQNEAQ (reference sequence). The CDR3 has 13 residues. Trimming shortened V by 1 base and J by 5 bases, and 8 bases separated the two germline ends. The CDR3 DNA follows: TGTGCCAGCAGCTTAGAGTCGGGGACTGAAGCTTTCTTT. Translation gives CASSLESGTEAFF. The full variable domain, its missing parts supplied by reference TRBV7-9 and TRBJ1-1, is DTGVSQNPRHKITKRGQNVTFRCDPISEHNRLYWYRQTLGQGPEFLTYFQNEAQLEKSRLLSDRFSAERPKGSFSTLEIQRTEQGDSAMYLCASSLESGTEAFFGQGTRLTVV.

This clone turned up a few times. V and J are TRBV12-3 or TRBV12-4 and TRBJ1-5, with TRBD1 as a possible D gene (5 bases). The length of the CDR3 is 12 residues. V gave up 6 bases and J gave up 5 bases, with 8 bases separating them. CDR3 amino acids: CASRKQDQPQHF. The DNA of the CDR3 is TGTGCCAGCAGGAAACAGGATCAGCCCCAGCATTTT.